This entry lists 22 T cell receptor beta chains sequenced from one sample in a study of CXCR3-negative and CXCR3-positive naive CD8 T cells. Preparation of TRB cDNA libraries relied on 5' RACE carrying UMI labels. TCRdb re-called the 5' RACE reads and shows each CDR3 protein once, DNA omitted. Recorded for this sample: over 100,000 distinct CDR3 sequences. The sample consisted of naive CXCR3- CD8+ T cells from blood. Regarding subset: CD45RO-CCR7+CD27+CD95- naive CD8+ T cells lacking CXCR3 (TNR3-). Receptors originate from a human donor in good health. Some clones in this sample may be carry-over from other donors' samples.

The J gene is TRBJ2-2, the V gene TRBV15. The CDR3 loop spans 16 amino acids. From germline, CDR1 is LNHNV and CDR2 YYDKDF (reference sequence). CDR3 region: CATSREGVWNTGELFF.

The genes are TRBV20-1 and TRBJ2-7; TCRdb's assignment of TRBD2 cannot be checked, as there is no DNA. CDR1 and CDR2 (germline): DFQATT, SNEGSKA (reference sequence). The CDR3 spans 19 residues. The CDR3 is CSARAYGGLATSSSYEQYF.

The chain links TRBV13 to TRBJ2-7; there is no DNA to check the TCRdb D call of TRBD1. CDR3 length equals 14 residues. Germline loops: CDR1 PRHDT, CDR2 FYEKMQ (reference sequence). CDR3 in amino acids: CASSTRGSAYEQYF.

This chain's CDR3 is CASSPGLYNEKFF. V gene TRBV4-1 combines with J gene TRBJ2-1. Germline CDR1 reads MGHRA; CDR2 reads YSYEKL. This CDR3 has 13 amino acids.

The J gene is TRBJ2-1, the V gene TRBV12-3 or TRBV12-4; TCRdb returns TRBD2, unconfirmable since there is no DNA. The CDR3 runs to 12 residues. The CDR3 is CASTLAGREQFF.

The rearrangement uses TRBV29-1 and TRBJ2-1; TCRdb returns TRBD1, unconfirmable since there is no DNA. The CDR3 spans 13 residues. Germline CDR1 SQVTM, CDR2 ANQGSEA. This CDR3 is CSVATGGGNEQFF.

The chain joins TRBV29-1 to TRBJ2-3; TCRdb calls TRBD1, which cannot be checked without DNA. The CDR3 is 13 residues long. The germline V gene has CDR1 SQVTM and CDR2 ANQGSEA. The CDR3 region is CSVPGGSTDTQYF.

J is TRBJ2-1 and V is TRBV14; TCRdb reports TRBD1, a call that lacks DNA to check it against. This CDR3 spans 18 amino acids. Germline CDR1 is SGHDN and CDR2 is FVKESK. CDR3 protein: CASSPLTSGTVASNEQFF.

The chain has TRBV4-1 and TRBJ2-1. Germline V gene sequence: CDR1 MGHRA, CDR2 YSYEKL. The CDR3 contains 13 residues. CDR3 residues: CASSRTPLNEQFF.

This rearrangement joins TRBV4-2 to TRBJ1-4; TCRdb's D call, TRBD1, is unchecked because there is no DNA. This CDR3 comprises 14 residues. The germline V gene has CDR1 LGHNA and CDR2 YNFKEQ. The CDR3 protein is CASSQGTGGEKLFF.

This chain joins TRBV12-3 or TRBV12-4 and TRBJ2-3. CDR3 length: 11 amino acids. The CDR3 loop reads CASSWGDTQCF.

The V and J genes are TRBV2 and TRBJ2-7; TCRdb's assignment of TRBD1 cannot be checked, as there is no DNA. The CDR3 covers 16 residues. The germline V gene has CDR1 SNHLY and CDR2 FYNNEI. CDR3 amino acids: CASRSVKTGYNYEQYF.

The V call is TRBV11-3, the J call TRBJ2-2. CDR1 is SGHNT, CDR2 YENEEA, per germline. The CDR3 length is 14 residues. CDR3 residues: CASSHRTVPGELFF.

The chain uses TRBV27 and TRBJ2-7; TCRdb's D gene call, TRBD1, goes unchecked for lack of DNA. CDR1 MNHEY and CDR2 SMNVEV come from the germline V gene (reference sequence). CDR3 length: 15 amino acids. The CDR3 is CASSFRGTGTYEQYF.

The gene calls are TRBV27 and TRBJ2-7; TCRdb reports TRBD2, a call that lacks DNA to check it against. Germline CDR1 reads MNHEY; CDR2 reads SMNVEV (reference sequence). CDR3 length: 15 amino acids. CDR3 protein: CATKVAGGSTYEQYF.

The V and J genes are TRBV7-2 and TRBJ1-5; without DNA, the TCRdb call of TRBD1 cannot be checked. Germline values: CDR1 SGHTA, CDR2 FQGNSA. This CDR3 has 15 amino acids. The CDR3 reads CASSFDREPGQPQHF.

The chain couples TRBV11-2 to TRBJ2-2; TCRdb's D call, TRBD1, is unchecked because there is no DNA. The CDR3 length is 15 residues. The germline CDR1 and CDR2 sequences are SGHAT and FQNNGV. CDR3 in amino acids: CASSWGGSGTGELFF.

The gene calls are TRBV13 and TRBJ2-3; lacking DNA, the TRBD1 call made by TCRdb goes unchecked. CDR1 is PRHDT and CDR2 is FYEKMQ in the germline V gene (reference sequence). CDR3 length: 19 residues. The CDR3 loop reads CASSPSLPSDRGGTDTQYF.

The rearrangement uses TRBV4-1 and TRBJ2-1; the TCRdb call, TRBD1, lacks DNA for checking. The germline CDR1 and CDR2 sequences are MGHRA and YSYEKL. CDR3 size: 16 residues. CDR3 loop: CASSQAALGLNNEQFF.

This chain connects TRBV20-1 to TRBJ2-6. The CDR3 extends over 16 amino acids. The germline CDR1 and CDR2 sequences are DFQATT and SNEGSKA (reference sequence). This CDR3 reads CSASSAGSSGANVLTF.

This chain links TRBV5-6 with TRBJ1-1. Germline V CDR1 and CDR2: SGHDT, YYEEEE. The CDR3 is 14 amino acids. The CDR3 reads CASSLAEAVVEAFF.

The chain is built from TRBV28 and TRBJ2-5; TCRdb names TRBD2, which stays unverified in the absence of DNA. The CDR3 contains 19 residues. CDR1 MDHEN and CDR2 SYDVKM come from the germline V gene. The CDR3 reads CASSSYGLAGTSYQETQYF.